This T cell receptor (beta chain) was found in a study of identical twins. Trimming shortened V by 6 bases and J by 2 bases, and 10 bases separated the two germline ends. The CDR3 spans 13 residues. From germline, CDR1 is LGHNA and CDR2 YNFKEQ. TCRdb itself ran the 5' RACE reads through MiXCR, one entry per CDR3 protein. This sample has some 320,000 distinct CDR3 sequences, with 12% found just once. Healthy Caucasian individuals made up all the donors. These data also featured in a second study, about yellow fever vaccine responses in identical twins.

The J gene is TRBJ1-2, the V gene TRBV4-2; a possible D gene is TRBD1 (5 bases). Material for sequencing was CD8+ T cells sorted from blood. This TCR was sampled from a young woman in good health. Here the CDR3 reads CASSGAGNYGYTF. The CDR3 DNA sequence: TGTGCCAGCAGTGGGGCAGGGAACTATGGCTACACCTTC.